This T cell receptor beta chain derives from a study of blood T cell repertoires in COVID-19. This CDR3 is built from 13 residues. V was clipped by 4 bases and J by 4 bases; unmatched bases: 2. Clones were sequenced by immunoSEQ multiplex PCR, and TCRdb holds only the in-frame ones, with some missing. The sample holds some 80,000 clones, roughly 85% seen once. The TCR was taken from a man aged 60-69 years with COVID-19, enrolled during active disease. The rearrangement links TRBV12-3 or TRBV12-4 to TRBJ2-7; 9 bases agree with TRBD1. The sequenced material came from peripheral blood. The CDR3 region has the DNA TGTGCCAGCAGTTCGGACAGGGGATACGAGCAGTACTTC. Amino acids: CASSSDRGYEQYF.